Listed below are T cell receptor beta chains from one sample, sequenced in a study of blood T cell repertoires in COVID-19. Libraries were prepared by immunoSEQ multiplex PCR; TCRdb keeps only in-frame clonotypes and omits some of them. The repertoire holds 180,000 or so clones, with around 91% as singletons. Sequencing used peripheral blood. Source of these receptors: a man in his forties or fifties with acute or convalescent COVID-19. The CDR3 runs from the conserved cysteine through the conserved F or W. Clone size appears in some rows only: once, few, many, or a class for an expanded clone.

v_gene: TRBV30; abundance: -; j_gene: TRBJ1-5; CDR3aa: CAWSSSRMQPQHF
v_gene: TRBV5-1; abundance: -; j_gene: TRBJ2-1; CDR3aa: CASSTGTSGRAEQFF
v_gene: TRBV10-3; abundance: -; j_gene: TRBJ1-2; CDR3aa: CAISEQQGAGGYTF
v_gene: TRBV7-2; abundance: -; j_gene: TRBJ1-5; CDR3aa: CASSLGGGNSNQPQHF
v_gene: TRBV5-1; abundance: -; j_gene: TRBJ1-2; CDR3aa: CASSTTGNYGYTF
v_gene: TRBV28; abundance: -; j_gene: TRBJ2-7; CDR3aa: CASSSIYEQYF
v_gene: TRBV6-5; abundance: -; j_gene: TRBJ2-2; CDR3aa: CATLRQGRTGELFF
v_gene: TRBV20-1; abundance: -; j_gene: TRBJ2-7; CDR3aa: CSASPAGPIYEQYF
v_gene: TRBV28; abundance: -; j_gene: TRBJ1-1; CDR3aa: CASSFPSTEAFF
v_gene: TRBV24-1; abundance: -; j_gene: TRBJ1-1; CDR3aa: CATEGGVPTEAFF
v_gene: TRBV2; abundance: -; j_gene: TRBJ2-3; CDR3aa: CASSGGIGLALWVDTQYF
v_gene: TRBV2; abundance: -; j_gene: TRBJ1-1; CDR3aa: CASSRQRNTEAFF
v_gene: TRBV5-4; abundance: -; j_gene: TRBJ2-1; CDR3aa: CASSFGGGSSYNEQFF
v_gene: TRBV4-1; abundance: few; j_gene: TRBJ2-2; CDR3aa: CASSQDGLAGRELFF
v_gene: TRBV19; abundance: -; j_gene: TRBJ2-7; CDR3aa: CASSMGPGTGTGSYEQYF
v_gene: TRBV4-1; abundance: -; j_gene: TRBJ2-1; CDR3aa: CASSQGPPPRNEQFF
v_gene: TRBV11-3; abundance: -; j_gene: TRBJ2-7; CDR3aa: CASSLSADSYEQYF
v_gene: TRBV3-1/TRBV3-2; abundance: -; j_gene: TRBJ1-1; CDR3aa: CASSFTVANTEAFF
v_gene: TRBV10-3; abundance: -; j_gene: TRBJ2-1; CDR3aa: CAISESMGVGDNEQFF
v_gene: TRBV29-1; abundance: -; j_gene: TRBJ2-2; CDR3aa: CSVLASSGHGELFF
v_gene: TRBV9; abundance: -; j_gene: TRBJ2-6; CDR3aa: CASSAQGQGASGANVLTF
v_gene: TRBV7-9; abundance: -; j_gene: TRBJ2-7; CDR3aa: CASSLGTAYEQYF
v_gene: TRBV6-2/TRBV6-3; abundance: few; j_gene: TRBJ1-5; CDR3aa: CASSRSGTPPPPNQPQHF
v_gene: TRBV2; abundance: -; j_gene: TRBJ2-5; CDR3aa: CASSETEGQETQYF
v_gene: TRBV6-5; abundance: -; j_gene: TRBJ2-2; CDR3aa: CASSQVDGPGELFF
v_gene: TRBV9; abundance: -; j_gene: TRBJ2-1; CDR3aa: CASSVGLADYNEQFF
v_gene: TRBV18; abundance: -; j_gene: TRBJ1-1; CDR3aa: CASSRGGSNTEAFF
v_gene: TRBV28; abundance: -; j_gene: TRBJ1-1; CDR3aa: CASNSPGLNTEAFF
v_gene: TRBV20-1; abundance: -; j_gene: TRBJ2-1; CDR3aa: CSASVRQAYNEQFF
v_gene: TRBV2; abundance: -; j_gene: TRBJ2-2; CDR3aa: CASSDGRETGELFF
v_gene: TRBV30; abundance: -; j_gene: TRBJ1-2; CDR3aa: CAWSRQGSIYGYTF
v_gene: TRBV7-2; abundance: -; j_gene: TRBJ2-3; CDR3aa: CASSIRGAVADTQYF
v_gene: TRBV27; abundance: -; j_gene: TRBJ2-2; CDR3aa: CASRQGNTGELFF
v_gene: TRBV27; abundance: few; j_gene: TRBJ2-2; CDR3aa: CASSSFSGRSAGELFF
v_gene: TRBV11-2; abundance: once; j_gene: TRBJ2-2; CDR3aa: CASTPGSGRLNTGELFF
v_gene: TRBV9; abundance: -; j_gene: TRBJ2-5; CDR3aa: CASSVEGGLGETQYF
v_gene: TRBV5-6; abundance: -; j_gene: TRBJ1-6; CDR3aa: CASSTRAVGNSPLHF
v_gene: TRBV4-3; abundance: -; j_gene: TRBJ2-5; CDR3aa: CASSLGTGLQETQYF
v_gene: TRBV4-2; abundance: -; j_gene: TRBJ2-1; CDR3aa: CASSQEGLAGTYNEQFF
v_gene: TRBV15; abundance: -; j_gene: TRBJ1-4; CDR3aa: CATSRDPAQGAINEKLFF
v_gene: TRBV9; abundance: -; j_gene: TRBJ2-3; CDR3aa: CASSSSTGTGLWDTQYF
v_gene: TRBV28; abundance: once; j_gene: TRBJ2-5; CDR3aa: CASSLDGAGRETQYF
v_gene: TRBV27; abundance: -; j_gene: TRBJ2-3; CDR3aa: CASSLWAPGAADTQYF
v_gene: TRBV7-2; abundance: -; j_gene: TRBJ1-2; CDR3aa: CASSLEWAYGYTF
v_gene: TRBV11-3; abundance: -; j_gene: TRBJ2-4; CDR3aa: CASSPPDSDIQYF
v_gene: TRBV12-3/TRBV12-4; abundance: -; j_gene: TRBJ1-1; CDR3aa: CASSLGGNTEAFF
v_gene: TRBV28; abundance: -; j_gene: TRBJ1-2; CDR3aa: CASSPGAPGTF
v_gene: TRBV7-2; abundance: -; j_gene: TRBJ2-1; CDR3aa: CASSLGTSGGAAYNEQFF
v_gene: TRBV18; abundance: -; j_gene: TRBJ2-4; CDR3aa: CASSPLAGENIQYF
v_gene: TRBV10-2; abundance: once; j_gene: TRBJ1-1; CDR3aa: CASGARENTEAFF
v_gene: TRBV14; abundance: -; j_gene: TRBJ1-1; CDR3aa: CASSQARGWELSTEAFF
v_gene: TRBV5-1; abundance: -; j_gene: TRBJ2-2; CDR3aa: CASSPQGPNTGELFF
v_gene: TRBV28; abundance: -; j_gene: TRBJ1-2; CDR3aa: CASSSPTGANYGYTF
v_gene: TRBV3-1/TRBV3-2; abundance: -; j_gene: TRBJ1-2; CDR3aa: CASSQRGSASGYTF
v_gene: TRBV7-2; abundance: -; j_gene: TRBJ2-5; CDR3aa: CASSLFGGNQETQYF
v_gene: TRBV6-5; abundance: once; j_gene: TRBJ2-7; CDR3aa: CASRPYRAGEQYF
v_gene: TRBV19; abundance: -; j_gene: TRBJ2-7; CDR3aa: CATRQGGPEQYF
v_gene: TRBV5-6; abundance: -; j_gene: TRBJ1-2; CDR3aa: CASSLGQGVSYTF
v_gene: TRBV28; abundance: -; j_gene: TRBJ2-1; CDR3aa: CASTPGGFPNEQFF
v_gene: TRBV30; abundance: -; j_gene: TRBJ1-6; CDR3aa: CAWSVERYNSPLHF